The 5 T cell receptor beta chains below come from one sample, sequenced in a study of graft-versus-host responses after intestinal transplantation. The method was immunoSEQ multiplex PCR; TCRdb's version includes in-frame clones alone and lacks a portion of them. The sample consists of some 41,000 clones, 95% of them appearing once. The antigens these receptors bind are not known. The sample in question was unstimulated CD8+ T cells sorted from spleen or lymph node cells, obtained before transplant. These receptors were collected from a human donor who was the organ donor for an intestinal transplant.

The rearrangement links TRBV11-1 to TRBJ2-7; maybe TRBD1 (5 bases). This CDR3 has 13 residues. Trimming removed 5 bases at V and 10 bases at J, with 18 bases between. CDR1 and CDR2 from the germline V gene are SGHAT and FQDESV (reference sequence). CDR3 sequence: CASSPPDTYKQYF. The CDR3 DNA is TGTGCCAGCAGCCCCCCGGACACTTACAAACAGTACTTC.

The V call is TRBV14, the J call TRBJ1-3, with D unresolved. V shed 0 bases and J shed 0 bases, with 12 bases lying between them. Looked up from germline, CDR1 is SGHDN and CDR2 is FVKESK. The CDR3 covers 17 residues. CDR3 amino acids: CASSQDEWGLSGNTIYF. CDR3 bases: TGTGCCAGCAGCCAAGACGAGTGGGGTCTCTCTGGAAACACCATATATTTT. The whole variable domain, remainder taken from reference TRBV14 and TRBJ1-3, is EAGVTQFPSHSVIEKGQTVTLRCDPISGHDNLYWYRRVMGKEIKFLLHFVKESKQDESGMPNNRFLAERTGGTYSTLKVQPAELEDSGVYFCASSQDEWGLSGNTIYFGEGSWLTVV.

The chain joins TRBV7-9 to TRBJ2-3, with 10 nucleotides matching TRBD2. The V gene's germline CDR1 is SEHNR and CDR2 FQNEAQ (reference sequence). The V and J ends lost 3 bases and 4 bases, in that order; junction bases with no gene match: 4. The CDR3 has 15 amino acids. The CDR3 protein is CASSFGSGGADTQYF. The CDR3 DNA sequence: TGTGCCAGCAGCTTTGGAAGCGGGGGGGCAGATACGCAGTATTTT.

The CDR3: CASSRLNRELFF. CDR3 nucleotides: TGTGCCAGCAGCCGACTGAACCGGGAGCTGTTTTTT. This chain joins TRBV2 and TRBJ2-2; D not certain. Germline lookup yields CDR1 SNHLY and CDR2 FYNNEI. The CDR3 length is 12 residues. Trimming took 6 bases from V and 9 from J, leaving 11 bases between them.

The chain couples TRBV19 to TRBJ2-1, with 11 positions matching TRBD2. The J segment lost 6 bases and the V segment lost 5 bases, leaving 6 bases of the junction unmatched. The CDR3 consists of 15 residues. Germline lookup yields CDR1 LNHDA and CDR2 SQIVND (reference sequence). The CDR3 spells CASSLISGGANEQFF. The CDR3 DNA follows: TGTGCCAGTAGTTTAATTAGCGGGGGGGCCAATGAGCAGTTCTTC.